This entry lists 26 T cell receptor beta chains sequenced from one sample in a study of blood T cell repertoires in COVID-19. The protocol was immunoSEQ multiplex PCR, while the TCRdb copy is restricted to in-frame clones and leaves out a portion. The sample includes 180,000 or so clones, under 90% of them seen just once. The sequenced sample consisted of peripheral blood. Receptors originate from an older woman with COVID-19, enrolled during active disease.

The chain is built from TRBV19 and TRBJ2-1; the D is unclear. V was pared by 7 bases and J by 0 bases, with 16 bases between. The CDR3 sequence is 16 residues long. Germline CDR1 LNHDA, CDR2 SQIVND (reference sequence). The CDR3 loop is CASNTSPESSYNEQFF. In DNA form, the CDR3 reads TGTGCCAGTAATACGAGCCCGGAGAGCTCCTACAATGAGCAGTTCTTC.

The DNA for the CDR3 is TGCAGTGCTGGGAAGACTAGCGACCAGTACGTC. This encodes CSAGKTSDQYV. The chain uses TRBV20-1 and TRBJ2-7, with 8 bases fitting TRBD2. The CDR3 has 11 amino acids. Germline loops: CDR1 DFQATT, CDR2 SNEGSKA (reference sequence). The V gene end was trimmed by 5 bases and the J gene end by 10 bases; junction bases not matched to a gene: 7.

The chain recombines TRBV24-1 with TRBJ2-1, with a tentative D call TRBD1 (5 bases). Trimming took 7 bases from V and 2 from J, leaving 17 bases between them. The CDR3 spans 16 residues. Germline lookup yields CDR1 KGHDR and CDR2 SFDVKD. CDR3 DNA: TGTGCCACCAGCGACAGAAGTCGTGGGCCCTACAATGAGCAGTTCTTC. It is translated as CATSDRSRGPYNEQFF.

CDR3 protein: CASSRNSGLKPNEQFF. The DNA of the CDR3 is TGTGCCAGCAGCCGTAATAGCGGGTTAAAACCCAATGAGCAGTTCTTC. The chain carries TRBV5-4 and TRBJ2-1, with 7 bases aligning to TRBD2. The length of the CDR3 is 16 residues. CDR1 is SGHNT and CDR2 is YYREEE in the germline V gene (reference sequence). The J segment lost 6 bases and the V segment lost 4 bases, leaving 13 bases of the junction unmatched.

The rearrangement uses TRBV2 and TRBJ1-5; a weak D match, TRBD1 (5 bases). Germline assignment: CDR1 SNHLY and CDR2 FYNNEI. The V end was cut by 5 bases, the J end by 7 bases, with 15 bases between. This CDR3 contains 14 residues. CDR3 sequence reads: CASSYNGGVQPQHF. Written as DNA, the CDR3 is TGTGCCAGCAGTTATAACGGAGGGGTGCAGCCCCAGCATTTT.

This clone has just one count. The V gene is TRBV3-1 (or the pseudogene TRBV3-2), the J gene TRBJ2-5; TRBD2 agrees at 8 bases. Looked up from germline, CDR1 is LGHDT and CDR2 is YNNKEL (reference sequence). Losses at the gene ends were 4 bases for V and 3 bases for J; bases not matched to a gene: 1. The CDR3 is 13 residues long. In DNA form, the CDR3 reads TGTGCCAGCAGCCTACTAGCGGAAGAGACCCAGTACTTC. This gives the protein CASSLLAEETQYF.

The chain combines TRBV3-1 (or the pseudogene TRBV3-2) with TRBJ1-1; the D gene is possibly TRBD1 (6 bases). CDR1 and CDR2 from the germline V gene are LGHDT and YNNKEL (reference sequence). The V end lost 1 base, the J end lost 4 bases, and 19 bases lay between the germline ends. This CDR3 comprises 17 residues. Here the CDR3 reads CASSQGAHTGRGTEAFF. CDR3 DNA sequence: TGTGCCAGCAGCCAAGGGGCCCACACAGGGAGGGGCACTGAAGCTTTCTTT.

V usage is TRBV5-1 and J usage is TRBJ1-1; no clear D. The germline V and J ends were trimmed by 0 bases and 8 bases, with 11 bases remaining between them. CDR1 is SGHRS and CDR2 is YFSETQ in the germline V gene. This CDR3 has 13 residues. The CDR3: CASSLDPSSEAFF. The DNA of the CDR3 is TGCGCCAGCAGCTTGGACCCCTCAAGCGAAGCTTTCTTT.

This sequence joins TRBV20-1 and TRBJ1-2; 7 nucleotides line up with TRBD1. The junction had 9 bases not matched to a gene; V was cut back by 3 bases and J by 2 bases. The CDR3 runs 15 residues. CDR1 is DFQATT and CDR2 is SNEGSKA in the germline V gene (reference sequence). CDR3 nucleotides: TGCAGTGCTAGTTTGGAGCCAGGGGGAAACTATGGCTACACCTTC. As protein: CSASLEPGGNYGYTF.

V gene TRBV10-3 combines with J gene TRBJ1-5, with 7 bases matching TRBD1. CDR3 size: 14 residues. Germline V CDR1 and CDR2: ENHRY, SYGVKD. The V gene end was trimmed by 2 bases and the J gene end by 5 bases; junction bases not matched to a gene: 3. CDR3 residues: CAISEGQVDQPQHF. The CDR3 DNA reads TGTGCCATCAGTGAGGGACAGGTTGATCAGCCCCAGCATTTT.

The chain recombines TRBV15 with TRBJ2-3; D ambiguous. The CDR3 consists of 14 residues. The V gene's germline CDR1 is LNHNV and CDR2 YYDKDF (reference sequence). With 0 bases removed from V and 4 bases from J, the gap between germline ends came to 8 bases. The CDR3 DNA reads TGTGCCACCAGCAGAGATCTATTCGCAGATACGCAGTATTTT. This translates into CATSRDLFADTQYF. Complete variable domain (other parts from reference TRBV15 and TRBJ2-3): DAMVIQNPRYQVTQFGKPVTLSCSQTLNHNVMYWYQQKSSQAPKLLFHYYDKDFNNEADTPDNFQSRRPNTSFCFLDIRSPGLGDTAMYLCATSRDLFADTQYFGPGTRLTVL.

The chain has TRBV5-1 and TRBJ1-5; D gene uncertain. Per the germline V gene, CDR1 is SGHRS and CDR2 is YFSETQ. The CDR3 contains 13 residues. V lost 5 bases, J lost 2 bases, and 8 bases lay in between. The CDR3 DNA reads as TGCGCCAGCAGGGAGGCTGGCAATCAGCCCCAGCATTTT. Translation gives CASREAGNQPQHF.

This chain joins TRBV5-1 and TRBJ2-5; maybe TRBD2 (6 bases). The CDR3 contains 14 residues. Germline-derived CDR1 and CDR2 are SGHRS and YFSETQ. Trimming removed 4 bases from V and 5 bases from J, with 15 bases in between. The CDR3 DNA sequence: TGCGCCAGCAGCCCCCCCGCAGGGAGGGAGACCCAGTACTTC. Its translation: CASSPPAGRETQYF.

The chain couples TRBV6-5 to TRBJ1-1; D remains unclear. This CDR3 has 13 amino acids. V lost 7 bases to trimming and J lost 13 bases, with 22 bases between them. Germline V gene sequence: CDR1 MNHEY, CDR2 SVGAGI. The CDR3 coding sequence is TGTGCCAGCACCTTATCGGGGAACAGCTTCCTTTTCTTT. As protein: CASTLSGNSFLFF.

The chain uses TRBV6-5 and TRBJ2-7; tentative D call: TRBD2 (5 bases). This CDR3 contains 15 residues. Trimming cost V 0 bases and J 2 bases, with 11 bases left between them. Germline-derived CDR1 and CDR2 are MNHEY and SVGAGI. The CDR3 bases are TGTGCCAGCAGTTACTCCGGACTGACACCCTACGAGCAGTACTTC. This sequence encodes CASSYSGLTPYEQYF.

This clone was seen more than once but under ten times. This sequence joins TRBV28 and TRBJ1-3; D perhaps matches TRBD1 (5 bases). The length of the CDR3 is 14 residues. Trimming took off 7 bases at V and 2 bases at J, with 12 bases between the two ends. Germline V gene lookup returns CDR1 MDHEN and CDR2 SYDVKM. The CDR3 spells CASITSGTGNTIYF. The CDR3 bases are TGTGCCAGCATCACCTCAGGGACTGGAAACACCATATATTTT.

V usage is TRBV6-5 and J usage is TRBJ1-3; tentatively, D is TRBD1 (5 bases). V gave up 4 bases and J gave up 2 bases, with 9 bases separating them. There are 14 residues in the CDR3. From germline, CDR1 is MNHEY and CDR2 SVGAGI. CDR3: CASSSRGTGNTIYF. CDR3 bases: TGTGCCAGCAGTTCAAGGGGAACTGGAAACACCATATATTTT.

The rearrangement uses TRBV4-1 and TRBJ2-2; TRBD1 is a possible D gene (5 bases). The CDR3 contains 16 residues. Germline V CDR1 and CDR2: MGHRA, YSYEKL. V dropped 1 base and J dropped 3 bases, with 12 bases sitting between them. The CDR3 is CASSQVQLRDTGELFF. The CDR3, as DNA: TGCGCCAGCAGCCAAGTACAGCTCAGGGACACCGGGGAGCTGTTTTTT.

CDR3 region: CASGRRTTEAFF. DNA for the CDR3: TGTGCCAGCGGAAGGAGGACCACTGAAGCTTTCTTT. The chain couples TRBV5-6 to TRBJ1-1, with D unclear. The CDR3 sequence is 12 residues long. Germline CDR1 and CDR2: SGHDT and YYEEEE. The V gene lost 7 bases and the J gene lost 4 bases, with 11 bases spanning the gap.

This clone was counted between two and nine times. The chain uses TRBV19 and TRBJ1-2, with a weak D call TRBD1 (6 bases). The V end lost 5 bases, the J end lost 2 bases, and 12 bases lay between the germline ends. CDR1 is LNHDA and CDR2 is SQIVND in the germline V gene (reference sequence). The CDR3 spans 14 residues. This chain's CDR3 is CASSPPDRNYGYTF. The CDR3 DNA reads TGTGCCAGTAGTCCCCCGGACAGAAACTATGGCTACACCTTC.

The chain employs TRBV7-2 and TRBJ1-5; TRBD1 is a possible D gene (6 bases). Per the germline V gene, CDR1 is SGHTA and CDR2 is FQGNSA. This CDR3 spans 14 amino acids. The V end was cut by 5 bases, the J end by 3 bases, with 11 bases between. The CDR3 DNA reads TGTGCCAGCAGCGTCGGACAGATCAATCAGCCCCAGCATTTT. It codes for CASSVGQINQPQHF.

The rearrangement joins TRBV5-1 to TRBJ1-2; D is undetermined. Germline V gene sequence: CDR1 SGHRS, CDR2 YFSETQ. The V gene lost 0 bases and the J gene lost 2 bases, with 8 bases spanning the gap. The CDR3 covers 14 residues. The CDR3 protein is CASSLGAANYGYTF. The CDR3 DNA sequence: TGCGCCAGCAGCTTGGGCGCGGCCAACTATGGCTACACCTTC.

Concerning this clone itself: One end of the junction fails to match germline, which may point to a read error. For the CDR3, the DNA is TGTGCCAGCAGCTTCCAGTTTCTCGGACAGGATTTT. Translation: CASSFQFLGQDF. V is TRBV7-2 and J is TRBJ2-3, with 7 bases fitting TRBD1. The CDR3 covers 12 residues. Germline V gene sequence: CDR1 SGHTA, CDR2 FQGNSA.

The V call is TRBV5-1, the J call TRBJ1-1; no definite D call. This CDR3 is built from 14 residues. CDR1 is SGHRS, CDR2 YFSETQ, per germline. V was clipped by 3 bases and J by 2 bases, with 11 bases between them. Here the CDR3 DNA reads TGCGCCAGCAGCTCCTCGACGGGAAACACTGAAGCTTTCTTT. As protein: CASSSSTGNTEAFF.

The J gene is TRBJ2-1, the V gene TRBV19; TRBD2 might be the D (5 bases). Germline-derived CDR1 and CDR2 are LNHDA and SQIVND (reference sequence). The CDR3 extends over 15 amino acids. V was pared by 5 bases and J by 5 bases, with 16 bases between. The CDR3 DNA reads as TGTGCCAGTAGTCGTAAGCTAGCATATGACAATGAGCAGTTCTTC. Protein sequence: CASSRKLAYDNEQFF.

The chain is built from TRBV5-1 and TRBJ1-1, with unresolved D. CDR1 is SGHRS, CDR2 YFSETQ, per germline. V was trimmed by 5 bases and J by 2 bases, leaving 13 bases between them. The CDR3 is made up of 14 amino acids. CDR3 residues: CASREWGGNTEAFF. The CDR3 DNA reads as TGCGCCAGCAGAGAGTGGGGAGGAAACACTGAAGCTTTCTTT.